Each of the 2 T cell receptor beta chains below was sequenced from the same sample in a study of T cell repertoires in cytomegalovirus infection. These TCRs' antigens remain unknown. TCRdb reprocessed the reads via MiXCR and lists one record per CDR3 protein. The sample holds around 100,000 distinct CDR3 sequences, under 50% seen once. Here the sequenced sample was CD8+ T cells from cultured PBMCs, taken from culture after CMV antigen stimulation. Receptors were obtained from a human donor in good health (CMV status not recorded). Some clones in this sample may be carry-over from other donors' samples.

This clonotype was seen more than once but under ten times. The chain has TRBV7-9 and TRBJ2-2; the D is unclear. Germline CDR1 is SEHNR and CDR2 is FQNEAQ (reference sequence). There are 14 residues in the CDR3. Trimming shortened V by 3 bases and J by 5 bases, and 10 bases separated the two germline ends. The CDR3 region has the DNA TGTGCCAGCAGCTTTGAACGTGAAACCGGGGAGCTGTTTTTT. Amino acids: CASSFERETGELFF. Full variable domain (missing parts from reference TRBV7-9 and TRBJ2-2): DTGVSQNPRHKITKRGQNVTFRCDPISEHNRLYWYRQTLGQGPEFLTYFQNEAQLEKSRLLSDRFSAERPKGSFSTLEIQRTEQGDSAMYLCASSFERETGELFFGEGSRLTVL.

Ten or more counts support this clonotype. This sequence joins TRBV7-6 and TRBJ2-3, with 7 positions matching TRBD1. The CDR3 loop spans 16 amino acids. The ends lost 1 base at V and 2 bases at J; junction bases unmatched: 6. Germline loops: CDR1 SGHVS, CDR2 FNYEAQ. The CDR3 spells CASSLGEGQPTDTQYF. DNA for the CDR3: TGTGCCAGCAGCTTAGGTGAGGGACAGCCCACAGATACGCAGTATTTT.